The 25 T cell receptor beta chains below all came from one sample that was sequenced in a study of cytomegalovirus exposure and HLA in healthy donors (TCRdb year 2017). The library was prepared using the immunoSEQ multiplex PCR assay. For the multiplex PCR, a mixture combining 60 forward primers for TCR Vbeta segments and 13 reverse primers for TCR Jbeta segments was used. Sourced from immuneACCESS, this table was stored by TCRdb with only in-frame sequences that have V and J called. A share of the clones is absent; for the studies checked, an unresolved V gene accounts for under half, and the remainder has no known explanation. The sample yields approximately 300,000 clones; roughly four fifths were counted once. The ten largest clones add up to 2% of the sample. The sample comprised PBMCs. These receptors came from a woman in her forties in good health and CMV-seropositive.

The chain recombines TRBV7-9 with TRBJ2-7, with TRBD2 matching 12 bases. The CDR3 totals 15 residues. Germline trimming cut 5 bases from V and 4 bases from J; bases unmatched to any gene: 6. Germline CDR1 reads SEHNR; CDR2 reads FQNEAQ (reference sequence). CDR3 protein: CASSPLAGGEYEQYF. The CDR3 coding sequence is TGTGCCAGCAGCCCGCTAGCGGGAGGGGAGTACGAGCAGTACTTC.

This clone was counted only a few times. The chain carries TRBV27 and TRBJ1-1, with a tentative D call TRBD1 (5 bases). Trimming stripped 3 bases from V and 0 bases from J, with 8 bases between. This CDR3 has 14 amino acids. Germline-derived CDR1 and CDR2 are MNHEY and SMNVEV (reference sequence). The CDR3 nucleotides are TGTGCCAGCAGTTTTGACAGCTTGAACACTGAAGCTTTCTTT. Translated: CASSFDSLNTEAFF.

This sequence joins TRBV19 and TRBJ1-1; TRBD1 agrees at 7 bases. CDR1 is LNHDA, CDR2 SQIVND, per germline (reference sequence). The V gene end was trimmed by 6 bases and the J gene end by 4 bases; junction bases not matched to a gene: 8. CDR3 length: 14 residues. This CDR3 reads CASSQTGSPTEAFF. The CDR3 DNA follows: TGTGCCAGTAGCCAGACAGGGTCCCCCACTGAAGCTTTCTTT.

CDR3 sequence (DNA): TGTGCCAGCAGCGCGGACAGGGTAGACCTAGCCAAAAACATTCAGTACTTC. This sequence encodes CASSADRVDLAKNIQYF. The chain joins TRBV27 to TRBJ2-4; 8 nucleotides align to TRBD1. The CDR3 is 17 amino acids. The V and J ends lost 6 bases and 0 bases, in that order; junction bases with no gene match: 10. The germline V gene has CDR1 MNHEY and CDR2 SMNVEV (reference sequence).

V is TRBV10-3 and J is TRBJ1-1; a weak D match, TRBD1 (6 bases). CDR1 is ENHRY and CDR2 is SYGVKD in the germline V gene. The CDR3 runs to 13 residues. Trimming stripped 8 bases from V and 5 bases from J, with 15 bases between. For the CDR3, the DNA is TGTGCCATCGCGGGGGCGGGAGAGACTGAAGCTTTCTTT. As protein: CAIAGAGETEAFF.

This clone was counted a few times. The J gene is TRBJ1-2, the V gene TRBV6-5; 11 bases line up with TRBD1. CDR1 and CDR2 (germline): MNHEY, SVGAGI. With V trimmed by 0 bases and J by 7 bases, 7 bases remained unmatched. The CDR3 runs 16 residues. The DNA of the CDR3 is TGTGCCAGCAGTTACTCCCCGGGACAGGGGGGCGGTGGCTACACCTTC. It translates to CASSYSPGQGGGGYTF.

The V gene is TRBV2, the J gene TRBJ2-7; D is uncertain. The CDR3 length is 14 residues. The V gene lost 3 bases and the J gene lost 4 bases, with 13 bases spanning the gap. The germline CDR1 and CDR2 sequences are SNHLY and FYNNEI. DNA for the CDR3: TGTGCCAGCAGTGACCCCCAAGTCACTTACGAGCAGTACTTC. It yields the protein CASSDPQVTYEQYF.

The gene calls are TRBV5-1 and TRBJ1-5; 11 bases align to TRBD1. This CDR3 region has 15 residues. V was clipped by 4 bases and J by 5 bases; unmatched bases: 5. CDR1 is SGHRS, CDR2 YFSETQ, per germline. The CDR3 is CASSPGTGGDQPQHF. CDR3 nucleotide sequence: TGCGCCAGCAGCCCCGGGACAGGGGGTGATCAGCCCCAGCATTTT.

The V gene is TRBV7-2, the J gene TRBJ1-3; the D is unclear. The CDR3 has 14 residues. Germline CDR1 SGHTA, CDR2 FQGNSA. V dropped 1 base and J dropped 1 base, with 5 bases sitting between them. The CDR3 region is CASSLVESGNTIYF. As DNA, the CDR3 is TGTGCCAGCAGCTTAGTGGAGTCTGGAAACACCATATATTTT.

The rearrangement uses TRBV6-5 and TRBJ1-1; D not resolved. V lost 2 bases to trimming and J lost 5 bases, with 15 bases between them. Looked up from germline, CDR1 is MNHEY and CDR2 is SVGAGI. CDR3 size: 15 residues. CDR3 sequence: CASSYTLDTATEAFF. CDR3 coding DNA: TGTGCCAGCAGTTACACCTTAGACACCGCGACTGAAGCTTTCTTT.

The chain employs TRBV5-1 and TRBJ2-2; 7 bases match TRBD2. The germline CDR1 and CDR2 sequences are SGHRS and YFSETQ. Trimming at V came to 2 bases and at J to 6 bases, leaving 7 bases not matched to a gene. The CDR3 totals 15 residues. The CDR3 nucleotides are TGCGCCAGCAGCTTTCTTAACGGACTAGCCGGGGAGCTGTTTTTT. Residues: CASSFLNGLAGELFF.

V usage is TRBV15 and J usage is TRBJ2-3; 7 nucleotides align to TRBD2. This CDR3 has 14 residues. With V trimmed by 5 bases and J by 2 bases, 4 bases remained unmatched. Germline CDR1 is LNHNV and CDR2 is YYDKDF (reference sequence). In DNA form, the CDR3 reads TGTGCCACCAGCGGGGGACTATCCACAGATACGCAGTATTTT. As protein: CATSGGLSTDTQYF.

This chain connects TRBV19 to TRBJ1-4; 10 bases fit TRBD1. The CDR3 covers 13 residues. Germline lookup yields CDR1 LNHDA and CDR2 SQIVND (reference sequence). The junction had 7 bases not matched to a gene; V was cut back by 10 bases and J by 8 bases. This CDR3 reads CATGQGGLEKLFF. CDR3 DNA sequence: TGTGCCACAGGACAGGGGGGTCTCGAAAAACTGTTTTTT.

This clone was recorded a few times. This chain uses TRBV7-9 with TRBJ1-4; no firm D call. The CDR3 sequence is 13 residues long. V gave up 2 bases and J gave up 7 bases, with 8 bases separating them. Germline assignment: CDR1 SEHNR and CDR2 FQNEAQ (reference sequence). CDR3 bases: TGTGCCAGCAGCTTAAATCCAGGTGAAAAACTGTTTTTT. This encodes CASSLNPGEKLFF.

The V gene is TRBV5-4, the J gene TRBJ1-1; a weak D match, TRBD1 (6 bases). V lost 3 bases and J 1 base, leaving 10 bases between the germline ends. The CDR3 contains 14 residues. Germline V lookup: CDR1 SGHNT, CDR2 YYREEE (reference sequence). The CDR3 region is CASSSGTSNTEAFF. CDR3 sequence (DNA): TGTGCCAGCAGCTCAGGGACATCGAACACTGAAGCTTTCTTT.

V gene TRBV19 combines with J gene TRBJ1-5; D gene uncertain. CDR3 length: 13 amino acids. Looked up from germline, CDR1 is LNHDA and CDR2 is SQIVND (reference sequence). V lost 0 bases and J 7 bases, leaving 7 bases between the germline ends. Here the CDR3 DNA reads TGTGCCAGTAGTATAGATCAGGTCCAGCCCCAGCATTTT. Translation: CASSIDQVQPQHF.

The chain couples TRBV10-3 to TRBJ2-3; 7 bases agree with TRBD2. V dropped 6 bases and J dropped 6; count of bases not matched to a gene: 15. This CDR3 has 16 residues. CDR1 and CDR2 from the germline V gene are ENHRY and SYGVKD. As DNA, the CDR3 is TGTGCCATCAGGGGCGGTCAAGCGGGAAATGGGGATACGCAGTATTTT. Translated: CAIRGGQAGNGDTQYF.

The chain has TRBV6-5 and TRBJ2-7; TRBD2 might be the D (6 bases). Germline V gene lookup returns CDR1 MNHEY and CDR2 SVGAGI. With 0 bases removed from V and 6 bases from J, the gap between germline ends came to 15 bases. The CDR3 consists of 15 residues. The CDR3 spells CASSYSRGTPTEQYF. The CDR3 DNA sequence: TGTGCCAGCAGTTACTCCCGGGGGACTCCCACCGAGCAGTACTTC.

The CDR3 spells CASSVVTGVYNEQFF. CDR3 bases: TGTGCCAGCAGCGTAGTAACGGGGGTCTACAATGAGCAGTTCTTC. The chain links TRBV9 to TRBJ2-1; D is perhaps TRBD2 (6 bases). The CDR3 has 15 amino acids. Trimming cost V 0 bases and J 3 bases, with 10 bases left between them. The V gene's germline CDR1 is SGDLS and CDR2 YYNGEE.

This clone has a single count. The J gene is TRBJ1-1, the V gene TRBV29-1; TRBD1 aligns across 9 bases. Germline trimming cut 5 bases from V and 3 bases from J; bases unmatched to any gene: 10. Germline CDR1 reads SQVTM; CDR2 reads ANQGSEA. This CDR3 region has 15 residues. The CDR3, as DNA: TGCAGCGTTAGTTCTTCAGGACAGGGGCACACTGAAGCTTTCTTT. It translates to CSVSSSGQGHTEAFF.

V usage is TRBV6-1 and J usage is TRBJ2-1, with TRBD2 identical over 9 bases. With 3 bases clipped from V and 14 bases from J, the junction kept 5 bases outside the gene matches. The CDR3 is 12 residues long. Germline lookup yields CDR1 MNHNS and CDR2 SASEGT. This CDR3 reads CASSDQAGGEFF. The CDR3 DNA reads as TGTGCCAGCAGTGATCAGGCGGGAGGGGAGTTCTTC.

The rearrangement uses TRBV6-6 and TRBJ1-2; D gene unclear. This CDR3 comprises 14 residues. The ends were cut back, 6 bases at V and 5 bases at J, with 16 bases in the middle. Germline assignment: CDR1 MNHNY and CDR2 SVGAGI (reference sequence). In nucleotides, the CDR3 is TGTGCCAGCAGGGCCGCGTTGTCGGGGTATGGCTACACCTTC. It is translated as CASRAALSGYGYTF.

This chain links TRBV15 with TRBJ2-1; 10 nucleotides align to TRBD2. This CDR3 spans 18 amino acids. The ends lost 0 bases at V and 2 bases at J; junction bases unmatched: 7. Germline-derived CDR1 and CDR2 are LNHNV and YYDKDF (reference sequence). As DNA, the CDR3 is TGTGCCACCAGCAGAGATGAGGTAGCGGGGGGCCCCTACAATGAGCAGTTCTTC. Its translation: CATSRDEVAGGPYNEQFF.

This clone came up a few times. This rearrangement joins TRBV30 to TRBJ1-4; possibly TRBD1 for D (6 bases). The length of the CDR3 is 13 residues. The germline gives CDR1 GTSNPN, CDR2 SVGIG (reference sequence). The V end was cut by 8 bases, the J end by 7 bases, with 17 bases between. Written as DNA, the CDR3 is TGTGCCGGTGATCAGGGGAAGGCTGAAAAACTGTTTTTT. The encoded protein is CAGDQGKAEKLFF.

The chain joins TRBV7-6 to TRBJ2-5; 10 nucleotides match TRBD1. Germline trimming cut 5 bases from V and 2 bases from J; bases unmatched to any gene: 5. The CDR3 spans 15 residues. Germline V gene lookup returns CDR1 SGHVS and CDR2 FNYEAQ. The CDR3, as DNA: TGTGCCAGCAGCCTGACAGGGGGCACTCAAGAGACCCAGTACTTC. It yields the protein CASSLTGGTQETQYF.